This is a list of T cell receptor beta chains from one sample in a study of patients with pleural tuberculosis. TCRdb reanalysed the reads using MiXCR and keeps one entry per CDR3 protein. The sample includes under 65,000 distinct CDR3 sequences, about 7.9% of them seen just once. These TCRs come from a human donor with pleural tuberculosis. Both conserved end residues are part of each CDR3. D genes are given only for firm matches. Clone sizes are given selectively: once, few, many, or a class where the clone is expanded.

D gene,clone size,V gene,J gene,CDR3 DNA,CDR3 protein
TRBD1,many,TRBV28,TRBJ2-7,TGTGCCAGCAGTTTAGTTAGGACAGGGGGCTGGAGCGAGCAGTACTTC,CASSLVRTGGWSEQYF
.,many,TRBV7-3,TRBJ1-6,TGTGCCAGCAGCTTGACGACAGGCTCGCCCTCACCCCTCCACTTT,CASSLTTGSPSPLHF
.,many,TRBV11-1,TRBJ1-3,TGTGCCAGCAGCTTAGGGGGTTACCTCAACTCTGGAAACACCATATATTTT,CASSLGGYLNSGNTIYF
TRBD1,many,TRBV11-2,TRBJ1-6,TGTGCCAGCAGCTCGGACAGGGGTGCGAATTCACCCCTCCACTTT,CASSSDRGANSPLHF
TRBD2,many,TRBV2,TRBJ2-3,TGTGCCAGCAGTAAGGTACTAGCGGGAGCAGATACGCAGTATTTT,CASSKVLAGADTQYF
TRBD2,many,TRBV11-1,TRBJ2-5,TGTGCCAGCAGCTTAGCGCTTGGAGCGGGAGGAGAGACCCAGTACTTC,CASSLALGAGGETQYF
.,many,TRBV5-4,TRBJ1-1,TGTGCCAGCAGCTTGGAGCGAAGCAATGAAGCTTTCTTT,CASSLERSNEAFF
.,few,TRBV19,TRBJ1-1,TGTGCCAGTAGTATGAGCACTGAAGCTTTCTTT,CASSMSTEAFF
TRBD2,many,TRBV11-1,TRBJ2-1,TGTGCCAGCAGCTTACGCGGGAGAGGCTCCTACAATGAGCAGTTCTTC,CASSLRGRGSYNEQFF
.,many,TRBV28,TRBJ2-3,TGTGCCAGCAGTATATCGGGACTGCCCCCAGATACGCAGTATTTT,CASSISGLPPDTQYF
.,few,TRBV11-1,TRBJ1-1,TGTGCCAGCAGCTTAGGTTTGTCAGGAAAGAACACTGAAGCTTTCTTT,CASSLGLSGKNTEAFF
TRBD1,many,TRBV6-2/TRBV6-3,TRBJ2-5,TGTGCCAGCAGTTACTGGGACAGGGGAGGGACCCAGTACTTC,CASSYWDRGGTQYF
.,many,TRBV20-1,TRBJ2-7,TGCAGAACTACCCTCGAGCAGTACTTC,CRTTLEQYF
.,many,TRBV10-2,TRBJ2-3,TGCGCCAGCAGTGGGTTTCCCCGGGGCACAGATACGCAGTATTTT,CASSGFPRGTDTQYF
TRBD1,many,TRBV12-3/TRBV12-4,TRBJ1-2,TGTGCCAGCATCCAGGGGGGCTTGGCTAACTATGGCTACACCTTC,CASIQGGLANYGYTF
TRBD1,few,TRBV5-4,TRBJ2-1,TGTGCCAGCAGCTTGGGACAGGGGGACTACAATGAGCAGTTCTTC,CASSLGQGDYNEQFF
TRBD1,many,TRBV2,TRBJ1-2,TGTGCCAGCACCCAGACACGGACAGGGAACTATGGCTACACCTTC,CASTQTRTGNYGYTF
TRBD2,many,TRBV7-1,TRBJ2-1,TGTGCCAGCAGCTCCCCTACTAGCGGGAGGGCCCATGAGCAGTTCTTC,CASSSPTSGRAHEQFF
.,.,TRBV19,TRBJ2-1,TGTGCCAGTAGTATATCCCAGGGGTATGAGCAGTTCTTC,CASSISQGYEQFF
TRBD1,many,TRBV18,TRBJ1-1,TGTGCCAGCTCCCGTAACGGACAGGGGCAAGGAACTGAAGCTTTCTTT,CASSRNGQGQGTEAFF
.,few,TRBV20-1,TRBJ2-6,TGCAGTGCTAGTAGAGAGTCTGGGGCCAACGTCCTGACTTTC,CSASRESGANVLTF
.,.,TRBV20-1,TRBJ2-5,TGCAGCGCAGCGAGAGGGCCCCGTGAAGAGACCCAGTACTTC,CSAARGPREETQYF
.,few,TRBV11-2,TRBJ2-7,TGTGCCAGCAGCTTACACTCTAGCGTGGACGAGCAGTACTTC,CASSLHSSVDEQYF
.,many,TRBV11-2,TRBJ2-1,TGTGCCAGCAGCTTGATGAGTAATGAGCAGTTCTTC,CASSLMSNEQFF
.,many,TRBV11-2,TRBJ2-3,TGTGCCAGCAGCTTAGGGTTTGGCTTCTCAGATACGCAGTATTTT,CASSLGFGFSDTQYF
.,many,TRBV7-3,TRBJ1-1,TGTGCCAGCAGCTTGTCCTTGGACACTGAAGCTTTCTTT,CASSLSLDTEAFF
.,many,TRBV18,TRBJ1-1,TGTGCCAGCTCCGGGCAGGTTTCGAACACTGAAGCTTTCTTT,CASSGQVSNTEAFF
.,.,TRBV11-1,TRBJ2-2,TGTGCCAGCTACGGGGGGCGAAAAACCGGGGAGCTGTTTTTT,CASYGGRKTGELFF
TRBD1,many,TRBV27,TRBJ1-6,TGTGCCAGCAGTTTCCAGGGGGGGAATTCACCCCTCCACTTT,CASSFQGGNSPLHF
.,many,TRBV28,TRBJ2-1,TGTGCCAGCACCCCAGGGAACTACAATGAGCAGTTCTTC,CASTPGNYNEQFF
.,.,TRBV11-2,TRBJ1-2,TGTGCCACGGCGGGAGAGGACTATGGCTACACCTTC,CATAGEDYGYTF
.,many,TRBV11-2,TRBJ2-7,TGTGCCAGCAGCCTGGTAGCATCCTCCTACGAGCAGTACTTC,CASSLVASSYEQYF
.,many,TRBV12-3/TRBV12-4,TRBJ1-2,TGTGCCAGCAGACTTTACTATGGCTACACCTTC,CASRLYYGYTF
.,few,TRBV18,TRBJ2-1,TGTGCCAGCTCACCAAGTAGGTCAAGCTCCTACAATGAGCAGTTCTTC,CASSPSRSSSYNEQFF
.,many,TRBV6-2/TRBV6-3,TRBJ1-2,TGTGCCAGCAGTTACGCGGCGGCACCCCTCAACTATGGCTACACCTTC,CASSYAAAPLNYGYTF
TRBD1,many,TRBV7-1,TRBJ1-1,TGTGCCAGCACCACAGCGACAGGGGATTGGCACACTGAAGCTTTCTTT,CASTTATGDWHTEAFF
.,many,TRBV24-1,TRBJ2-3,TGTGCCACCAGTGATTCCTACCCAGGGCGAAGGAACACAGATACGCAGTATTTT,CATSDSYPGRRNTDTQYF
TRBD2,many,TRBV19,TRBJ2-3,TGTGCCAGTAGTATTCCAGCGGGGGGGACAGATACGCAGTATTTT,CASSIPAGGTDTQYF
.,many,TRBV28,TRBJ2-7,TGTGCCAGCAGTGACTTTAGGGAGGACTACGAGCAGTACTTC,CASSDFREDYEQYF
.,.,TRBV7-9,TRBJ2-1,TGTGCCGGCAGCTTAAGTGAGCAGTTCTTC,CAGSLSEQFF